The 26 T cell receptor beta chains given below trace back to one sample, sequenced in a study of T cells in localized non-small cell lung cancer (dated by TCRdb to the early 2020s). The library came from the immunoSEQ multiplex PCR assay. TCRdb limited this immuneACCESS table to in-frame rearrangements with V and J called. A share of clones is missing; checked studies link under half to unresolved V genes, and the rest is unexplained. The sample profile shows some 38,000 clones; 80% to 90% of them were found once. About 6% of the sample comes from the top ten. The sequences come from peripheral blood mononuclear cells, collected before any cancer treatment. These receptor sequences come from a male donor at least 60 years old with stage II lung adenocarcinoma.

In regard to this clone: Within the sample, other DNA sequences also encode this same CDR3. The chain combines TRBV18 with TRBJ2-3; D remains ambiguous. The CDR3 has 13 residues. The germline V and J ends were trimmed by 0 bases and 2 bases, with 3 bases remaining between them. CDR1 and CDR2 from the germline V gene are KGHSH and LQKENI. In DNA, the CDR3 is TGTGCCAGCTCACCACCTTCCACAGATACGCAGTATTTT. It translates to CASSPPSTDTQYF.

V usage is TRBV6-4 and J usage is TRBJ2-7; 9 bases are shared with TRBD1. There are 20 residues in the CDR3. Germline V gene data show CDR1 as MRHNA and CDR2 as SNTAGT. The junction had 16 bases not matched to a gene; V was cut back by 0 bases and J by 1 base. The chain's CDR3 is CASSDSRPRDRETDSYEQYF. The DNA of the CDR3 is TGTGCCAGCAGTGACTCGAGACCCCGGGACAGGGAAACGGATTCCTACGAGCAGTACTTC.

The rearrangement uses TRBV7-3 and TRBJ2-1; D possibly corresponds to TRBD2 (5 bases). The ends were cut back, 5 bases at V and 6 bases at J, with 26 bases in the middle. Germline CDR1 reads SGHTA; CDR2 reads FQGTGA. This CDR3 contains 18 residues. The CDR3 DNA sequence: TGTGCCAGCAGCCGAGCTTCCAGCGGCCGGCGTTTTGGCAATGAGCAGTTCTTC. Translated: CASSRASSGRRFGNEQFF.

The chain couples TRBV10-3 to TRBJ1-2, with 7 nucleotides matching TRBD1. The CDR3 runs to 17 residues. Trimming took 3 bases from V and 4 from J; bases not matched to a gene: 14. Germline CDR1 ENHRY, CDR2 SYGVKD. This CDR3 is CAISEGGTAQAVYGYTF. Written as DNA, the CDR3 is TGTGCCATCAGTGAAGGGGGGACAGCGCAGGCCGTCTATGGCTACACCTTC.

The V gene is TRBV5-1, the J gene TRBJ1-3; the match to TRBD1 covers 11 bases. The CDR3 covers 17 residues. The germline gives CDR1 SGHRS, CDR2 YFSETQ. V shed 0 bases and J 0 bases; nucleotides not matched to a gene: 2. The CDR3 sequence is CASSLAGTGGSGNTIYF. CDR3 nucleotide sequence: TGCGCCAGCAGCTTGGCCGGGACAGGGGGCTCTGGAAACACCATATATTTT.

J is TRBJ2-2 and V is TRBV4-2, with a possible D match to TRBD1 (6 bases). The germline V gene has CDR1 LGHNA and CDR2 YNFKEQ. The ends were cut back, 7 bases at V and 6 bases at J, with 18 bases in the middle. This CDR3 has 15 residues. The CDR3 DNA reads TGTGCCAGCATATCGGAACAGGGCGTGCCCGGGGAGCTGTTTTTT. Residues: CASISEQGVPGELFF.

The V and J genes are TRBV28 and TRBJ1-1; D is unresolved. Per the germline V gene, CDR1 is MDHEN and CDR2 is SYDVKM. The CDR3 length is 12 residues. V lost 3 bases and J lost 3, with 5 bases in between. This CDR3 is CASSFLHTEAFF. DNA for the CDR3: TGTGCCAGCAGTTTTTTACACACTGAAGCTTTCTTT.

This clone was counted once. DNA of the CDR3: TGTGCCAGTAGTCGGGGGTCGGAAGCTTTCTTT. The encoded protein is CASSRGSEAFF. The rearrangement uses TRBV19 and TRBJ1-1, with a possible D match to TRBD1 (5 bases). The CDR3 is 11 amino acids. CDR1 and CDR2 (germline): LNHDA, SQIVND (reference sequence). V lost 5 bases to trimming and J lost 8 bases, with 9 bases between them.

The chain links TRBV30 to TRBJ2-7; no firm D call. Germline assignment: CDR1 GTSNPN and CDR2 SVGIG (reference sequence). V lost 2 bases to trimming and J lost 3 bases, with 8 bases between them. This CDR3 contains 12 residues. The CDR3 region has the DNA TGTGCCTGGAGTCCCCTCGGCTACGAGCAGTACTTC. The encoded protein is CAWSPLGYEQYF.

The rearrangement links TRBV7-2 to TRBJ1-1, with no clear D. V was shortened by 5 bases and J by 0 bases, with 10 bases between the two germline ends. The germline V gene has CDR1 SGHTA and CDR2 FQGNSA. This CDR3 has 14 residues. CDR3 residues: CASSRQTMNTEAFF. Here the CDR3 DNA reads TGTGCCAGCAGCCGCCAGACCATGAACACTGAAGCTTTCTTT.

The chain has TRBV9 and TRBJ2-1; the D is unclear. Trimming cost V 0 bases and J 7 bases, with 23 bases left between them. This CDR3 is built from 18 residues. Germline V gene lookup returns CDR1 SGDLS and CDR2 YYNGEE. CDR3 in amino acids: CASSVEIGSSPSLNEQFF. The CDR3 DNA reads as TGTGCCAGCAGCGTAGAGATAGGGTCCAGTCCATCTTTGAATGAGCAGTTCTTC. Combining the CDR3 with reference TRBV9 and TRBJ2-1 gives the whole variable domain DSGVTQTPKHLITATGQRVTLRCSPRSGDLSVYWYQQSLDQGLQFLIQYYNGEERAKGNILERFSAQQFPDLHSELNLSSLELGDSALYFCASSVEIGSSPSLNEQFFGPGTRLTVL.

This chain joins TRBV6-1 and TRBJ2-5, with D unclear. V dropped 4 bases and J dropped 4 bases, with 10 bases sitting between them. CDR3 length: 13 residues. CDR1 MNHNS and CDR2 SASEGT come from the germline V gene. CDR3 sequence reads: CASSGGPGETQYF. Here the CDR3 DNA reads TGTGCCAGCAGTGGGGGTCCCGGAGAGACCCAGTACTTC.

This chain connects TRBV29-1 to TRBJ2-4; D gene unclear. The CDR3 spans 14 residues. With 4 bases removed from V and 8 bases from J, the gap between germline ends came to 18 bases. Germline V gene lookup returns CDR1 SQVTM and CDR2 ANQGSEA. CDR3 in amino acids: CSVVVPVSGDIQYF. The CDR3, as DNA: TGCAGCGTTGTTGTCCCCGTCTCGGGTGACATTCAGTACTTC.

J is TRBJ1-2 and V is TRBV5-1; 7 nucleotides align to TRBD1. The CDR3 length is 15 residues. V dropped 4 bases and J dropped 7; count of bases not matched to a gene: 13. Germline CDR1 SGHRS, CDR2 YFSETQ. The CDR3 DNA follows: TGCGCCAGCAGCCTGGACAGGACAAAACCGGGTGGCTACACCTTC. Translated: CASSLDRTKPGGYTF.

The chain has TRBV29-1 and TRBJ2-3; 12 bases are a match to TRBD2. V gave up 4 bases and J gave up 1 base; unmatched junction bases: 9. Germline V gene lookup returns CDR1 SQVTM and CDR2 ANQGSEA. This CDR3 is 17 amino acids long. The CDR3 protein is CSVVLAGGSSRTDTQYF. In DNA form, the CDR3 reads TGCAGCGTTGTACTAGCGGGAGGAAGTAGTCGCACAGATACGCAGTATTTT.

The V and J genes are TRBV4-2 and TRBJ2-3; TRBD2 matches at 8 bases. CDR3 length: 15 residues. Germline CDR1 and CDR2: LGHNA and YNFKEQ. Trimming removed 1 base from V and 6 bases from J; junction bases left unmatched: 6. CDR3 amino acids: CASSQAAGGRDTQYF. The CDR3 coding sequence is TGTGCCAGCAGCCAAGCCGCGGGAGGACGGGATACGCAGTATTTT.

The genes are TRBV28 and TRBJ2-7; TRBD1 is a possible D gene (6 bases). The V gene's germline CDR1 is MDHEN and CDR2 SYDVKM. The CDR3 is made up of 13 amino acids. V lost 7 bases and J 3 bases, leaving 13 bases between the germline ends. The CDR3 region is CASNRGHLYEQYF. In nucleotides, the CDR3 is TGTGCCAGCAATAGGGGACACCTCTACGAGCAGTACTTC.

Only one count was recorded for this clone. V usage is TRBV18 and J usage is TRBJ2-3; the D call may be TRBD1 or TRBD2 (6 bases each). Germline V gene sequence: CDR1 KGHSH, CDR2 LQKENI. This CDR3 contains 15 residues. Trimming removed 3 bases at V and 4 bases at J, with 14 bases between. CDR3 bases: TGTGCCAGCTCACCTCGGCAGGGGACTGCAGATACGCAGTATTTT. It yields the protein CASSPRQGTADTQYF.

This clone rates as medium-sized. The gene calls are TRBV4-2 and TRBJ2-2; 11 bases are shared with TRBD2. CDR1 LGHNA and CDR2 YNFKEQ come from the germline V gene. This CDR3 comprises 15 residues. After removal of 6 bases from V and 4 bases from J, the junction contained 4 bases not matched to a gene. In nucleotides, the CDR3 is TGTGCCAGCAGACTAGCGGGAGCGAGCACCGGGGAGCTGTTTTTT. Translated, it gives CASRLAGASTGELFF.

The table lists this clone with a count of one. This chain uses TRBV6-4 with TRBJ2-2; D might be TRBD1 (6 bases). This CDR3 has 14 amino acids. Germline V gene data show CDR1 as MRHNA and CDR2 as SNTAGT. Trimming removed 8 bases at V and 0 bases at J, with 10 bases between. CDR3 DNA sequence: TGTGCCAGCCGACAGGACCCGAACACCGGGGAGCTGTTTTTT. Its translation: CASRQDPNTGELFF.

The V gene is TRBV5-1, the J gene TRBJ2-2; 16 bases match TRBD2. The CDR3 covers 20 residues. Trimming took 2 bases from V and 4 from J; bases not matched to a gene: 11. Looked up from germline, CDR1 is SGHRS and CDR2 is YFSETQ. The CDR3 loop is CASSFTPGLAGGPRTGELFF. The CDR3 DNA reads TGCGCCAGCAGCTTTACCCCGGGACTAGCGGGAGGGCCTCGCACCGGGGAGCTGTTTTTT.

The rearrangement links TRBV5-4 to TRBJ1-1; D may be TRBD1 (5 bases). The V and J ends lost 2 bases and 4 bases respectively, with 12 bases between them. Germline V gives CDR1 SGHNT, CDR2 YYREEE (reference sequence). CDR3 length equals 14 residues. CDR3 sequence (DNA): TGTGCCAGCAGCTTAGAGGGGAGGAGCACTGAAGCTTTCTTT. Translating it yields CASSLEGRSTEAFF.

The chain has TRBV5-1 and TRBJ2-6; D ambiguous. V was clipped by 3 bases and J by 3 bases, with 10 bases between them. The CDR3 extends over 15 amino acids. Germline CDR1 is SGHRS and CDR2 is YFSETQ. The CDR3 DNA follows: TGCGCCAGCAGCTCCCCTGATAGTGGGGCCAACGTCCTGACTTTC. Its translation: CASSSPDSGANVLTF.

The chain carries TRBV5-1 and TRBJ1-1; weak D call: TRBD1 (6 bases). The CDR3 contains 16 residues. The germline CDR1 and CDR2 sequences are SGHRS and YFSETQ. V was shortened by 2 bases and J by 1 base, with 15 bases between the two germline ends. CDR3 in amino acids: CASSFFRGGENTEAFF. The CDR3 coding sequence is TGCGCCAGCAGCTTTTTCAGAGGGGGTGAGAACACTGAAGCTTTCTTT.

This rearrangement joins TRBV6-6 to TRBJ2-6; no firm D call. Trimming stripped 11 bases from V and 0 bases from J, with 5 bases between. Germline CDR1 MNHNY, CDR2 SVGAGI (reference sequence). The CDR3 consists of 12 residues. CDR3 sequence reads: CAVGSGANVLTF. CDR3 in DNA: TGTGCCGTGGGCTCTGGGGCCAACGTCCTGACTTTC.

This clone came up a few times. The chain links TRBV10-3 to TRBJ2-1; TRBD2 agrees at 16 bases. The V gene end was trimmed by 8 bases and the J gene end by 8 bases; junction bases not matched to a gene: 9. Germline CDR1 reads ENHRY; CDR2 reads SYGVKD. The CDR3 covers 16 residues. The CDR3 DNA sequence: TGTGCCATCCCAGGGACTAGCGGGAGGGCCAATCATGAGCAGTTCTTC. It specifies CAIPGTSGRANHEQFF.